This T cell receptor beta chain was recovered during a study of CXCR3-negative and CXCR3-positive naive CD8 T cells. As to this clonotype: Its antigen remains unidentified.

Germline V gives CDR1 SGHTA, CDR2 FQGNSA. The CDR3 has 14 amino acids. Notes on the study in general: Greater hydrophobicity was found in TRB CDR3s of CXCR3-positive naive cells than of CXCR3-negative naive cells.

The libraries of TRB cDNA were prepared using 5' RACE with UMI labels. Each CDR3 protein gets one entry in TCRdb, which reprocessed the 5' RACE reads and gives no DNA. This sample contains about 53,000 distinct CDR3 sequences. The genes are TRBV7-2 and TRBJ2-7; the D call from TCRdb, TRBD2, cannot be confirmed without DNA. This receptor was taken from a human donor in good health. Some clones in this sample may be carry-over from other donors' samples. The sample was naive CXCR3- CD8+ T cells from blood. Subset meaning: CD45RO-CCR7+CD27+CD95- naive CD8+ T cells lacking CXCR3 (TNR3-). Here the CDR3 reads CASSTGLTSYEQYF.